Following are 30 T cell receptor beta chains from one sample sequenced in a study of blood T cells in healthy people across ages. The authors ran a second PCR of 7 to 11 cycles using a sample-barcoded 5' primer and a J-beta primer mix. TCRdb redid the calling of the 5' RACE reads with MiXCR, one entry per CDR3 protein. The table records under 950,000 distinct CDR3 sequences, about a fifth of them present only once. The source material was blood. These receptors all come from a man in his 70s in good health.

The chain uses TRBV7-9 and TRBJ1-2; perhaps TRBD1 as D (5 bases). The CDR3 has 13 amino acids. Trimming shortened V by 5 bases and J by 1 base, and 8 bases separated the two germline ends. CDR1 and CDR2 (germline): SEHNR, FQNEAQ (reference sequence). CDR3 nucleotide sequence: TGTGCCAGCAGCGCACAGGTTAACTATGGCTACACCTTC. Amino acids: CASSAQVNYGYTF.

Only a few counts were recorded for this clonotype. V and J are TRBV21-1 and TRBJ2-7; TRBD1 reflects the table's D call only, with no check against the DNA. TRBV21-1 is described as a pseudogene. The CDR3 totals 13 residues. The CDR3 bases are TGTGCCAGCTGGTCAGGGCGGATCTACGAGCAGTACGTC. Amino acid sequence: CASWSGRIYEQYV.

The chain carries TRBV3-1 and TRBJ1-1, with 9 bases matching TRBD1. The CDR3 has 16 amino acids. Germline-derived CDR1 and CDR2 are LGHDT and YNNKEL (reference sequence). The J segment lost 8 bases and the V segment lost 0 bases, leaving 10 bases of the junction unmatched. CDR3 DNA sequence: TGTGCCAGCAGCCAAGACGCCGGGACAGGGAGGGTAGAAGCTTTCTTT. Its translation is CASSQDAGTGRVEAFF. Supplemented by reference TRBV3-1 and TRBJ1-1, the full variable domain reads DTAVSQTPKYLVTQMGNDKSIKCEQNLGHDTMYWYKQDSKKFLKIMFSYNNKELIINETVPNRFSPKSPDKAHLNLHINSLELGDSAVYFCASSQDAGTGRVEAFFGQGTRLTVV.

The sample holds a few counts of this clonotype. V usage is TRBV12-3 or TRBV12-4 and J usage is TRBJ1-2; D is possibly TRBD1 (5 bases). V lost 4 bases to trimming and J lost 6 bases, with 12 bases between them. The CDR3 covers 13 residues. The CDR3 DNA sequence: TGTGCCAGCAGTTCGCAGGGATTGGATGGCTACACCTTC. Translation gives CASSSQGLDGYTF.

There are a few counts of this clonotype. V gene TRBV12-3 or TRBV12-4 combines with J gene TRBJ2-1; TRBD1 aligns across 9 bases. Trimming at V came to 1 base and at J to 4 bases, leaving 5 bases not matched to a gene. The length of the CDR3 is 16 residues. In DNA form, the CDR3 reads TGTGCCAGCAGTTTAGAAAGGACAGGGGCGTACAATGAGCAGTTCTTC. It is translated as CASSLERTGAYNEQFF.

The V and J genes are TRBV20-1 and TRBJ1-5; D is possibly TRBD1 (6 bases). This CDR3 is built from 14 residues. From germline, CDR1 is DFQATT and CDR2 SNEGSKA (reference sequence). The V gene lost 3 bases and the J gene lost 0 bases, with 9 bases spanning the gap. CDR3 residues: CSARRTDSNQPQHF. CDR3 sequence (DNA): TGCAGTGCTAGGAGGACAGATAGCAATCAGCCCCAGCATTTT.

The V gene is TRBV12-3 or TRBV12-4, the J gene TRBJ1-5; a possible D gene is TRBD1 (6 bases). The V end lost 4 bases, the J end lost 4 bases, and 14 bases lay between the germline ends. The CDR3 has 15 residues. The CDR3 nucleotides are TGTGCCAGCAGTTCCGGGACACCACGTAATCAGCCCCAGCATTTT. It translates to CASSSGTPRNQPQHF.

This clonotype showed up just a few times. J is TRBJ2-3 and V is TRBV27; 7 nucleotides align to TRBD1. V shed 4 bases and J 3 bases; nucleotides not matched to a gene: 13. CDR1 MNHEY and CDR2 SMNVEV come from the germline V gene (reference sequence). CDR3 length equals 17 residues. The CDR3 region has the DNA TGTGCCAGCAGTTCCCCTCGGACAGGCCTTAAAACAGATACGCAGTATTTT. Its translation is CASSSPRTGLKTDTQYF.

CDR3 region: CSATYGGAPSGVEQFF. As DNA, the CDR3 is TGCAGTGCTACATACGGGGGCGCCCCCTCTGGTGTTGAGCAGTTCTTC. The chain joins TRBV20-1 to TRBJ2-1; D could derive from TRBD1 or TRBD2 (6 bases each). Trimming pared 4 bases from V and 9 bases from J, leaving 25 bases between. The CDR3 contains 16 residues. The V gene's germline CDR1 is DFQATT and CDR2 SNEGSKA (reference sequence).

This clonotype was seen only a few times. The chain recombines TRBV5-1 with TRBJ1-2; D might be TRBD1 (5 bases). The CDR3 has 15 residues. Germline assignment: CDR1 SGHRS and CDR2 YFSETQ. V lost 4 bases, J lost 5 bases, and 18 bases lay in between. The CDR3 DNA sequence: TGCGCCAGCAGCCCCCAGACAGACGGACTTTATGGCTACACCTTC. Protein product: CASSPQTDGLYGYTF.

The chain uses TRBV7-9 and TRBJ2-5, with 8 nucleotides matching TRBD2. The end of the DNA aligns better with TRBJ2-1, so the J call may be wrong. Germline V lookup: CDR1 SEHNR, CDR2 FQNEAQ (reference sequence). CDR3 size: 15 residues. The CDR3 bases are TGTGCCAGCAGCTTAGAGCTAGCGGGCTTCTATGAGCAGTTCTTC. Residues: CASSLELAGFYEQFF.

The J gene is TRBJ2-5, the V gene TRBV7-3; tentatively, D is TRBD1 (5 bases). Germline lookup yields CDR1 SGHTA and CDR2 FQGTGA. V shed 1 base and J shed 3 bases, with 21 bases lying between them. The CDR3 totals 18 residues. This chain's CDR3 is CASSLKFIGYRRKETQYF. For the CDR3, the DNA is TGTGCCAGCAGCTTAAAGTTTATTGGTTACAGGAGAAAAGAGACCCAGTACTTC.

The chain links TRBV4-3 to TRBJ2-5; D is uncertain. Near its end, the DNA agrees better with TRBJ2-7, so the J call may be wrong. The germline gives CDR1 LGHNA, CDR2 YSLEER. This CDR3 spans 14 amino acids. The CDR3 region is CASSQEARTYEQYV. CDR3 DNA sequence: TGCGCCAGCAGCCAAGAGGCAAGAACTTACGAGCAGTACGTC.

This clonotype came up many times. The rearrangement uses TRBV4-1 and TRBJ1-5; D remains ambiguous. This CDR3 has 21 amino acids. Trimming took off 0 bases at V and 1 base at J, with 25 bases between the two ends. Germline-derived CDR1 and CDR2 are MGHRA and YSYEKL. The DNA for the CDR3 is TGCGCCAGCAGCCAAGAAGCCCCCCGGAATTTGGGTAGCGGGAGCAATCAGCCCCAGCATTTT. Its translation: CASSQEAPRNLGSGSNQPQHF.

The chain couples TRBV12-3 or TRBV12-4 to TRBJ2-1; TRBD2 matches 11 bases. The J call could be wrong; TRBJ2-5 is a better fit for the DNA end. CDR3 length: 17 amino acids. The CDR3 loop reads CASSFLIAGGNRATQYF. CDR3 nucleotide sequence: TGTGCCAGCAGTTTCCTCATAGCGGGAGGGAACCGCGCGACCCAGTACTTC.

The chain couples TRBV12-3 or TRBV12-4 to TRBJ1-5; 7 bases agree with TRBD1. This CDR3 comprises 16 residues. V shed 5 bases and J 2 bases; nucleotides not matched to a gene: 9. The CDR3 coding sequence is TGTGCCAGCAGTAAACGACAGGGAGGGGGCAATCAGCCCCAGCATTTT. This codes for CASSKRQGGGNQPQHF.

This clonotype was observed a few times. The chain combines TRBV3-1 with TRBJ2-2; no firm D call. The CDR3 covers 16 residues. V was shortened by 0 bases and J by 0 bases, with 8 bases between the two germline ends. The germline CDR1 and CDR2 sequences are LGHDT and YNNKEL (reference sequence). The CDR3 here is CASSQDPLANTGELFF. CDR3 in DNA: TGTGCCAGCAGCCAAGATCCACTGGCGAACACCGGGGAGCTGTTTTTT.

The CDR3 nucleotides read TGTGCCATCAGTGATCCGGATTCCATATATGGCTACACCTTC. Translation: CAISDPDSIYGYTF. The gene calls are TRBV10-3 and TRBJ1-2; D remains ambiguous. The V end lost 3 bases, the J end lost 5 bases, and 13 bases lay between the germline ends. The CDR3 loop spans 14 amino acids. The V gene's germline CDR1 is ENHRY and CDR2 SYGVKD.

This clonotype came up once. The chain joins TRBV7-2 to TRBJ1-5; 8 positions match TRBD1. The CDR3 extends over 16 amino acids. Germline-derived CDR1 and CDR2 are SGHTA and FQGNSA. V was pared by 4 bases and J by 5 bases, with 10 bases of the junction left unmatched. CDR3 DNA sequence: TGTGCCAGCAGCTCCCAGGACAGGGTTGGCCATCAGCCCCAGCATTTT. This translates into CASSSQDRVGHQPQHF.

This clonotype has only a few counts. The J gene is TRBJ2-1, the V gene TRBV7-3; a weak D match, TRBD2 (6 bases). With the DNA end fitting TRBJ2-7 better, the J assignment may be wrong. Per germline, CDR1 SGHTA and CDR2 FQGTGA. This CDR3 is 14 amino acids long. The CDR3 DNA sequence: TGTGCCAGCAGCTTACGCAGCGGGTACTACGAGCAGTACGTC. As protein: CASSLRSGYYEQYV.

The gene calls are TRBV7-2 and TRBJ2-1, with D uncertain. Trimming removed 3 bases from V and 2 bases from J, with 11 bases in between. The CDR3 is made up of 15 amino acids. CDR1 is SGHTA and CDR2 is FQGNSA in the germline V gene. The DNA for the CDR3 is TGTGCCAGCAGCTTCCTCCAAGGAGCCTACAATGAGCAGTTCTTC. Protein sequence: CASSFLQGAYNEQFF.

There are a few counts of this clonotype. The chain links TRBV20-1 to TRBJ1-2; weak D call: TRBD1 (5 bases). The V and J ends lost 2 bases and 7 bases respectively, with 11 bases between them. The CDR3 consists of 12 residues. In germline, CDR1 is DFQATT, CDR2 SNEGSKA (reference sequence). As DNA, the CDR3 is TGCAGTGCTAGATCTCAGGGTGGTGGCTACACCTTC. Translation gives CSARSQGGGYTF.

This clonotype appeared many times. The chain recombines TRBV10-3 with TRBJ1-5; 11 bases line up with TRBD1. The CDR3 is made up of 14 amino acids. The germline V gene has CDR1 ENHRY and CDR2 SYGVKD. V dropped 6 bases and J dropped 7; count of bases not matched to a gene: 5. CDR3 sequence: CAISGTGGGQPQHF. The CDR3 nucleotides read TGTGCCATCAGCGGGACAGGGGGAGGCCAGCCCCAGCATTTT.

The sample holds many counts of this clonotype. The chain couples TRBV5-8 to TRBJ2-4; TRBD2 is a possible D gene (5 bases). Trimming left V 7 bases short and J 10 bases short, with 15 bases between. In germline, CDR1 is SGHTS, CDR2 YDEGEE. There are 12 residues in the CDR3. The chain's CDR3 is CASYFAGIIQYF. The CDR3 region has the DNA TGTGCCAGCTACTTCGCGGGTATTATTCAGTACTTC.

The rearrangement joins TRBV20-1 to TRBJ2-5; 10 bases are a match to TRBD1. Gene TRBJ2-1 matches the end of the DNA better, so the J call may be wrong. CDR1 and CDR2 (germline): DFQATT, SNEGSKA (reference sequence). This CDR3 is 16 amino acids long. CDR3 nucleotide sequence: TGCAGTGCTAGACAACCGGGACAGGGGTTGGGAAATGAGCAGTTCTTC. Its protein is CSARQPGQGLGNEQFF.

V usage is TRBV6-2 or TRBV6-3 and J usage is TRBJ2-1; 7 bases align to TRBD2. CDR3 size: 17 residues. The V and J ends lost 0 bases and 1 base, in that order; junction bases with no gene match: 6. Germline V gene lookup returns CDR1 MNHEY and CDR2 SVGEGT. The CDR3 loop is CASSYSGLAESYNEQFF. The CDR3 DNA sequence: TGTGCCAGCAGTTACTCAGGGCTAGCGGAATCCTACAATGAGCAGTTCTTC.

The chain carries TRBV30 and TRBJ1-5; D not certain. CDR3 length equals 13 residues. V was trimmed by 2 bases and J by 7 bases, leaving 12 bases between them. The germline gives CDR1 GTSNPN, CDR2 SVGIG (reference sequence). CDR3 in amino acids: CAWSPTTRQPQHF. The CDR3 nucleotides are TGTGCCTGGAGTCCAACGACTCGGCAGCCCCAGCATTTT. Based on the CDR3 plus reference TRBV30 and TRBJ1-5, the full variable domain is SQTIHQWPATLVQPVGSPLSLECTVEGTSNPNLYWYRQAAGRGLQLLFYSVGIGQISSEVPQNLSASRPQDRQFILSSKKLLLSDSGFYLCAWSPTTRQPQHFGDGTRLSIL.

The chain carries TRBV12-3 or TRBV12-4 and TRBJ2-5; 12 bases are a match to TRBD2. V dropped 5 bases and J dropped 5; count of bases not matched to a gene: 12. This CDR3 spans 17 amino acids. As DNA, the CDR3 is TGTGCCAGCAGTCTCGGTTCTAGCGGGGGGGCGGCGGAGACCCAGTACTTC. Translation: CASSLGSSGGAAETQYF.

The table lists this clonotype with many counts. The V and J genes are TRBV5-1 and TRBJ2-7; D tentatively reads TRBD1 or TRBD2 (5 bases each). CDR3 length equals 14 residues. V lost 5 bases, J lost 0 bases, and 12 bases lay in between. Germline V gene data show CDR1 as SGHRS and CDR2 as YFSETQ. CDR3 coding DNA: TGCGCCAGCAGACAGGACTGGGACTCCTACGAGCAGTACTTC. Translation: CASRQDWDSYEQYF.

CDR3 sequence reads: CATSSWTWNTGELFF. The CDR3 DNA sequence: TGTGCCACCAGCTCTTGGACGTGGAACACCGGGGAGCTGTTTTTT. This chain links TRBV15 with TRBJ2-2, with unresolved D. From germline, CDR1 is LNHNV and CDR2 YYDKDF (reference sequence). Trimming removed 5 bases at V and 1 base at J, with 11 bases between. This CDR3 region has 15 residues.